The 10 T cell receptor beta chains below come from one sample, sequenced in a study of blood T cell repertoires in COVID-19. The table came from immunoSEQ multiplex PCR; TCRdb's copy has only in-frame clones and leaves some out. This sample carries about 100,000 clones, over 75% of them seen once, and the ten largest clones take about 30%. The sequencing sample was made of peripheral blood. The origin of the receptors is a woman aged 80 or older with acute or convalescent COVID-19.

This clone was detected once. The V and J genes are TRBV30 and TRBJ1-2; D may be TRBD1 (5 bases). CDR1 is GTSNPN and CDR2 is SVGIG in the germline V gene (reference sequence). V lost 4 bases to trimming and J lost 4 bases, with 19 bases between them. The CDR3 loop spans 15 amino acids. DNA of the CDR3: TGTGCCTGGATTCGGGCAGGGCCGTTCTTCTATGGCTACACCTTC. It is translated as CAWIRAGPFFYGYTF.

The V call is TRBV11-3, the J call TRBJ1-1; D remains ambiguous. Germline V lookup: CDR1 SGHNT, CDR2 YENEEA. V gave up 5 bases and J gave up 0 bases, with 10 bases separating them. This CDR3 is built from 14 residues. CDR3 loop: CASSRDGMNTEAFF. CDR3 bases: TGTGCCAGCAGCCGAGATGGTATGAACACTGAAGCTTTCTTT.

The chain combines TRBV28 with TRBJ1-5; possible D gene TRBD1, 6 bases. The CDR3 is 13 residues long. The V end was cut by 5 bases, the J end by 7 bases, with 12 bases between. Germline V gives CDR1 MDHEN, CDR2 SYDVKM. CDR3 residues: CASSLMRGQPQHF. In DNA, the CDR3 is TGTGCCAGCAGTCTCATGAGGGGGCAGCCCCAGCATTTT.

V gene TRBV5-6 combines with J gene TRBJ1-2, with a weak D call TRBD1 (6 bases). Trimming cost V 0 bases and J 6 bases, with 15 bases left between them. The CDR3 sequence is 15 residues long. Germline V CDR1 and CDR2: SGHDT, YYEEEE. This CDR3 is CASSLASGHRDGYTF. CDR3 DNA: TGTGCCAGCAGCTTGGCCAGTGGGCACAGGGATGGCTACACCTTC.

CDR3 in DNA: TGTGCCAGCAGGGGACAGGGCCAAGAGACCCAGTACTTC. This codes for CASRGQGQETQYF. The chain is built from TRBV12-3 or TRBV12-4 and TRBJ2-5, with 9 bases fitting TRBD1. V was pared by 6 bases and J by 1 base, with 0 bases of the junction left unmatched. The CDR3 sequence is 13 residues long.

V gene TRBV7-3 combines with J gene TRBJ1-2; the D gene is possibly TRBD1 (5 bases). V was clipped by 1 base and J by 2 bases, with 8 bases between them. Germline values: CDR1 SGHTA, CDR2 FQGTGA. The CDR3 totals 14 residues. Written as DNA, the CDR3 is TGTGCCAGCAGCTTAAATGCAGGGAACTATGGCTACACCTTC. Amino acid sequence: CASSLNAGNYGYTF. Full variable domain (remainder filled in from reference TRBV7-3 and TRBJ1-2): GAGVSQTPSNKVTEKGKYVELRCDPISGHTALYWYRQSLGQGPEFLIYFQGTGAADDSGLPNDRFFAVRPEGSVSTLKIQRTERGDSAVYLCASSLNAGNYGYTFGSGTRLTVV.

The chain couples TRBV27 to TRBJ2-7, with TRBD1 matching 7 bases. Germline lookup yields CDR1 MNHEY and CDR2 SMNVEV (reference sequence). The CDR3 covers 13 residues. The junction had 3 bases not matched to a gene; V was cut back by 2 bases and J by 5 bases. The chain's CDR3 is CASSLGDRNEQYF. The CDR3 region has the DNA TGTGCCAGCAGTTTAGGGGACAGAAACGAGCAGTACTTC.

This sequence joins TRBV28 and TRBJ1-5, with D uncertain. V shed 8 bases and J shed 0 bases, with 8 bases lying between them. Germline V gene data show CDR1 as MDHEN and CDR2 as SYDVKM. CDR3 size: 13 residues. In DNA, the CDR3 is TGTGCCAGCGACGGGATTAGCAATCAGCCCCAGCATTTT. Protein product: CASDGISNQPQHF. Supplemented by reference TRBV28 and TRBJ1-5, the full variable domain reads DVKVTQSSRYLVKRTGEKVFLECVQDMDHENMFWYRQDPGLGLRLIYFSYDVKMKEKGDIPEGYSVSREKKERFSLILESASTNQTSMYLCASDGISNQPQHFGDGTRLSIL.

V and J are TRBV28 and TRBJ1-2, with 9 bases identical to TRBD1. The CDR3 is made up of 14 amino acids. Germline loops: CDR1 MDHEN, CDR2 SYDVKM. J gave up 7 bases and V 6 bases, and 9 bases lay outside the gene matches. In DNA form, the CDR3 reads TGTGCCAGCAGACCCGGGACAGGGTTTATTGGCTACACCTTC. Amino acid sequence: CASRPGTGFIGYTF.

The chain employs TRBV5-1 and TRBJ2-7; TRBD2 matches at 9 bases. V gave up 3 bases and J gave up 3 bases; unmatched junction bases: 7. CDR3 length equals 15 residues. From germline, CDR1 is SGHRS and CDR2 YFSETQ. This chain's CDR3 is CASSWAGTSLYEQYF. CDR3 coding DNA: TGCGCCAGCAGCTGGGCCGGGACTAGCCTCTACGAGCAGTACTTC.